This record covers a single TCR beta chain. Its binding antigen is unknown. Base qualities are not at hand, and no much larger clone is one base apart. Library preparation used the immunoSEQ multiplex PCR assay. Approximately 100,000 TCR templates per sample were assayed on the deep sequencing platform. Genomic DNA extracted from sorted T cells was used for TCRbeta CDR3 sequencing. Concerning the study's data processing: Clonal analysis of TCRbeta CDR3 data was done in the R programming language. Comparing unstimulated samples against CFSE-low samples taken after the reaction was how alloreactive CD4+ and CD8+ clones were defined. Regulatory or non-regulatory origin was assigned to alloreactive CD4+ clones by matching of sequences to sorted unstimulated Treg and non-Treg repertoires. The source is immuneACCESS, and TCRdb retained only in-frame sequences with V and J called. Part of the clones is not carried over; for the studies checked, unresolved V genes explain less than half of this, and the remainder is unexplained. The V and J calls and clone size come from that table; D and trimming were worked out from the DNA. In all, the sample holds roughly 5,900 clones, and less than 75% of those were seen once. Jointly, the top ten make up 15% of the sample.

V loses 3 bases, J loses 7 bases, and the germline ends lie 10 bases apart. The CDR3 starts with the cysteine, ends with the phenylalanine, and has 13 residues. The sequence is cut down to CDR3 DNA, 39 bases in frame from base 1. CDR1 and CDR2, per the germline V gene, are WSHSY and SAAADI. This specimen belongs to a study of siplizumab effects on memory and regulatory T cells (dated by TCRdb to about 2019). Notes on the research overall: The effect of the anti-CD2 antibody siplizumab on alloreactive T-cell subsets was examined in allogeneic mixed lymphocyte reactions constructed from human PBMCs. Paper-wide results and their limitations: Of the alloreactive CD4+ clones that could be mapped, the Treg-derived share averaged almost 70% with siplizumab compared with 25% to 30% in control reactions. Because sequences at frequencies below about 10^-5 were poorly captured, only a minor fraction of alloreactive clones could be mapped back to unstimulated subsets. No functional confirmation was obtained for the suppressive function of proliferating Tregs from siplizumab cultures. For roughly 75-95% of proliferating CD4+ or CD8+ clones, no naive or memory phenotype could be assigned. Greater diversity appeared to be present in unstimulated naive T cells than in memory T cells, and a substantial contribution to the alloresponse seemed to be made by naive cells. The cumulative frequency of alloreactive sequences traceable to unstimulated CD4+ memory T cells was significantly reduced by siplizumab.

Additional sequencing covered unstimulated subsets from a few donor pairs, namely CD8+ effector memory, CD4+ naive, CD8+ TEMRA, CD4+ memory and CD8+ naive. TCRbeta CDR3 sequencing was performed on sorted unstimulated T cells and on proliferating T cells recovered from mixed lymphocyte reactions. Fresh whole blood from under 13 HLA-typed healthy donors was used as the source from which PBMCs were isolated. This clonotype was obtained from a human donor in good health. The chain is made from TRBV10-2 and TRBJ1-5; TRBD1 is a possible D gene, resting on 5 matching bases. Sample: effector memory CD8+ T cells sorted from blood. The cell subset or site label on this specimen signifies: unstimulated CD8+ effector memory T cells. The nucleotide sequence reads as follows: TGCGCCAGCAGTGAAGGGGTTACGCAGCCCCAGCATTTT. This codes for CASSEGVTQPQHF.